What follows are 2 T cell receptor beta chains derived from one specimen sequenced in a study of cytomegalovirus exposure and HLA in healthy donors. The PCR was carried out with 60 Vbeta primers and 13 Jbeta primers. Assay used: immunoSEQ multiplex PCR; TCRdb lists only in-frame clones, some missing. Altogether roughly 190,000 clones are present, around 73% being singletons, with the ten largest covering 2% to 2.5%. Sequencing was carried out using PBMCs. Receptors originate from a woman aged 25 to 39 in good health and CMV-seropositive.

V and J are TRBV6-6 and TRBJ2-7; 12 bases match TRBD1. Germline CDR1 is MNHNY and CDR2 is SVGAGI (reference sequence). The length of the CDR3 is 16 residues. The junction had 9 bases not matched to a gene; V was cut back by 6 bases and J by 3 bases. The CDR3 DNA reads TGTGCCAGCAGGCTATTCCGGGACAGGGGGCTCTACGAGCAGTACTTC. Its protein product is CASRLFRDRGLYEQYF.

The rearrangement links TRBV7-2 to TRBJ2-7, with 9 bases aligning to TRBD1. This CDR3 spans 15 amino acids. Germline CDR1 is SGHTA and CDR2 is FQGNSA. Germline trimming cut 2 bases from V and 5 bases from J; bases unmatched to any gene: 7. CDR3 bases: TGTGCCAGCAGCTTACAGGGACAGGGAGGCCACGAGCAGTACTTC. Translated: CASSLQGQGGHEQYF.